The 3 T cell receptor beta chains below were found in one sample sequenced in a study of siplizumab effects on memory and regulatory T cells. The data were produced by immunoSEQ multiplex PCR, yet TCRdb's version contains in-frame clones alone and is incomplete. The sample lists 85,000 to 130,000 clones; about 91% were seen once. The specimen was Tregs sorted from blood. The receptors here all came from a human donor in good health.

The CDR3 here is CASNSADYGYTF. CDR3 nucleotide sequence: TGTGCCAGCAATTCAGCTGACTATGGCTACACCTTC. The rearrangement joins TRBV28 to TRBJ1-2; D is undetermined. The CDR3 extends over 12 amino acids. The ends were cut back, 7 bases at V and 3 bases at J, with 9 bases in the middle. Per germline, CDR1 MDHEN and CDR2 SYDVKM.

The rearrangement links TRBV30 to TRBJ2-7; the D is unclear. V gave up 4 bases and J gave up 4 bases, with 14 bases separating them. This CDR3 region has 13 residues. Germline V gene sequence: CDR1 GTSNPN, CDR2 SVGIG (reference sequence). The DNA of the CDR3 is TGTGCCTGGAATCCCGGGCCCCCTTACGAGCAGTACTTC. It is translated as CAWNPGPPYEQYF.

CDR3 residues: CASSPGVLYTGGETQYF. CDR3 nucleotides: TGTGCCAGCAGCCCGGGGGTCCTCTATACGGGAGGAGAGACCCAGTACTTC. The V and J genes are TRBV7-3 and TRBJ2-5, with 7 bases aligning to TRBD2. The CDR3 loop spans 17 amino acids. Germline CDR1 and CDR2: SGHTA and FQGTGA. Losses at the gene ends were 5 bases for V and 4 bases for J; bases not matched to a gene: 16.